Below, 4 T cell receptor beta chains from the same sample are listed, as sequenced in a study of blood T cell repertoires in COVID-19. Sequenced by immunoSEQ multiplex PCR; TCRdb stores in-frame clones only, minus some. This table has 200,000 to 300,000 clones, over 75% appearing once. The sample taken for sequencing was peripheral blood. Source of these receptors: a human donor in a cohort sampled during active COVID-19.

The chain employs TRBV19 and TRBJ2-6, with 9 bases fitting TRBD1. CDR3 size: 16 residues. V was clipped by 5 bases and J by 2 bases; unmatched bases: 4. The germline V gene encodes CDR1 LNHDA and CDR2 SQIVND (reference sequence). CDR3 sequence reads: CASSDRTGAGANVLTF. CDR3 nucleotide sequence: TGTGCCAGTAGTGATCGGACAGGGGCTGGGGCCAACGTCCTGACTTTC.

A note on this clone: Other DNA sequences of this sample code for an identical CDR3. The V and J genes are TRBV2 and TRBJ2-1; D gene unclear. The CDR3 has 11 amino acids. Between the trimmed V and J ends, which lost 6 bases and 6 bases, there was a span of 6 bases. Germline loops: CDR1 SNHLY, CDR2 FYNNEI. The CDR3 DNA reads TGTGCCAGCAGGGGCTCCAATGAGCAGTTCTTC. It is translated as CASRGSNEQFF.

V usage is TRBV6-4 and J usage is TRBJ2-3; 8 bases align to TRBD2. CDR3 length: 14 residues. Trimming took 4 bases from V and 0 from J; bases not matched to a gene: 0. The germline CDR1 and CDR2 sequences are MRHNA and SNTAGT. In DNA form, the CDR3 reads TGTGCCAGCAGTGCTAGCGGGAGCACAGATACGCAGTATTTT. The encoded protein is CASSASGSTDTQYF.

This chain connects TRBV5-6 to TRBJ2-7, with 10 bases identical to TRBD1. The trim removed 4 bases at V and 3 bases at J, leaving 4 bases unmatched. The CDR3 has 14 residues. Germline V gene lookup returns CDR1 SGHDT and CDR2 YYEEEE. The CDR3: CASSQGQGRYEQYF. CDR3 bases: TGTGCCAGCAGCCAGGGACAGGGGCGCTACGAGCAGTACTTC.